This TCR beta chain was identified during a study of T-cell reconstitution after alpha-beta-depleted transplantation in children. This clonotype has only a few counts. J gave up 7 bases and V 0 bases, and 12 bases lay outside the gene matches. The CDR3 loop spans 17 amino acids. Germline assignment: CDR1 SGHTS and CDR2 YDEGEE. Unique molecular identifiers were incorporated when the TCRbeta library was constructed. TCRdb processed the PCR reads anew with MiXCR; each CDR3 protein has one entry. The data contain some 600,000 distinct CDR3 sequences, roughly 17% of them singletons. The source was PBMCs from the stem cell graft donor, collected from the stem cell graft. J is TRBJ2-1 and V is TRBV5-8; 8 bases align to TRBD2. This receptor was obtained from a human donor who donated a stem cell graft to a child with acute myeloid leukemia. The CDR3 here is CASSLGGGASGWNEQFF. Here the CDR3 DNA reads TGTGCCAGCAGCTTGGGAGGGGGGGCTAGCGGGTGGAATGAGCAGTTCTTC.